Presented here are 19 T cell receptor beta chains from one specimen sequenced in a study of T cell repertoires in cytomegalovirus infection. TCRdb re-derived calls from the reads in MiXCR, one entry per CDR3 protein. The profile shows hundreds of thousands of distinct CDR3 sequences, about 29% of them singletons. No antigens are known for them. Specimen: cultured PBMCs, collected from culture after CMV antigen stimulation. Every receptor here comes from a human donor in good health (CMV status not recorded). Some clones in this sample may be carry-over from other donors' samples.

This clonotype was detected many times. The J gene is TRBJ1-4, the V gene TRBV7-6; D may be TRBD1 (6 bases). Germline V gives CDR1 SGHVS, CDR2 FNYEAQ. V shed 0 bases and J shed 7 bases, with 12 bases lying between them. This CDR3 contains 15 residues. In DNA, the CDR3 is TGTGCCAGCAGCTTAGCCACAGGGTGGAGTGAAAAACTGTTTTTT. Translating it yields CASSLATGWSEKLFF.

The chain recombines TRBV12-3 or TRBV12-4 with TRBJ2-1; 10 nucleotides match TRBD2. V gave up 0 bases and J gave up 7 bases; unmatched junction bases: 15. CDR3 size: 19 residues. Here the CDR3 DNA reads TGTGCCAGCAGTTTAGCCATCGTGCCGACTAGCGGGCGAATAAATGAGCAGTTCTTC. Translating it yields CASSLAIVPTSGRINEQFF.

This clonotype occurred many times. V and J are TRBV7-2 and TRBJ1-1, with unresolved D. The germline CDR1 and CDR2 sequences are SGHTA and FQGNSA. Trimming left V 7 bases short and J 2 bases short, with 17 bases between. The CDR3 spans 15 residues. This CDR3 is CASTLQAGFNTEAFF. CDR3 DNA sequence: TGTGCCAGCACCCTTCAGGCGGGTTTCAACACTGAAGCTTTCTTT. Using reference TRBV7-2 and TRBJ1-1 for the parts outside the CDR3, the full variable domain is GAGVSQSPSNKVTEKGKDVELRCDPISGHTALYWYRQSLGQGLEFLIYFQGNSAPDKSGLPSDRFSAERTGGSVSTLTIQRTQQEDSAVYLCASTLQAGFNTEAFFGQGTRLTVV.

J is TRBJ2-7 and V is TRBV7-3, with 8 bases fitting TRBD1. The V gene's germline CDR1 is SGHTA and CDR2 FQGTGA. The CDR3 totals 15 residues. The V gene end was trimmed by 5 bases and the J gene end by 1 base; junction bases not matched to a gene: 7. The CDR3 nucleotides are TGTGCCAGCAGCCCTCAGACAGGGGAGTCCTACGAGCAGTACTTC. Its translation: CASSPQTGESYEQYF.

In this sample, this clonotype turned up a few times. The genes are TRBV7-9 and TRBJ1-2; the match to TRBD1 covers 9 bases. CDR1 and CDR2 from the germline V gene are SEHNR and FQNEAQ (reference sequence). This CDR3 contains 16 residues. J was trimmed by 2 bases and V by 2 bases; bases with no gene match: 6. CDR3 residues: CASSLPGQGRNYGYTF. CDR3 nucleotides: TGTGCCAGCAGCTTACCAGGACAGGGGAGAAACTATGGCTACACCTTC. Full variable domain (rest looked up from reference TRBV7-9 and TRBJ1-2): DTGVSQNPRHKITKRGQNVTFRCDPISEHNRLYWYRQTLGQGPEFLTYFQNEAQLEKSRLLSDRFSAERPKGSFSTLEIQRTEQGDSAMYLCASSLPGQGRNYGYTFGSGTRLTVV.

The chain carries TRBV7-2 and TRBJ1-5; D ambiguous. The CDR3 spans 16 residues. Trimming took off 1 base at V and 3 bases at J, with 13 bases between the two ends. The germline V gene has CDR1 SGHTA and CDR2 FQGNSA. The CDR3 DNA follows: TGTGCCAGCAGCTTAGGAGTCGGGGTCCCCAATCAGCCCCAGCATTTT. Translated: CASSLGVGVPNQPQHF. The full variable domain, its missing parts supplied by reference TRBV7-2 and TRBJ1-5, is GAGVSQSPSNKVTEKGKDVELRCDPISGHTALYWYRQSLGQGLEFLIYFQGNSAPDKSGLPSDRFSAERTGGSVSTLTIQRTQQEDSAVYLCASSLGVGVPNQPQHFGDGTRLSIL.

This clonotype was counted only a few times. The CDR3 is CAISETRDQPQHF. CDR3 nucleotide sequence: TGTGCCATCAGTGAGACGAGGGATCAGCCCCAGCATTTT. V gene TRBV10-3 combines with J gene TRBJ1-5; D is undetermined. CDR3 length: 13 residues. V was shortened by 2 bases and J by 5 bases, with 7 bases between the two germline ends. Looked up from germline, CDR1 is ENHRY and CDR2 is SYGVKD.

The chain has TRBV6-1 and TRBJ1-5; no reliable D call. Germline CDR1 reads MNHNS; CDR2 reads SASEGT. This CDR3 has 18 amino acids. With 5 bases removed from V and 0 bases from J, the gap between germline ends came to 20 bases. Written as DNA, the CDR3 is TGTGCCAGCAGTCTTTCTGGGGATGGAGGCATTAGCAATCAGCCCCAGCATTTT. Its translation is CASSLSGDGGISNQPQHF.

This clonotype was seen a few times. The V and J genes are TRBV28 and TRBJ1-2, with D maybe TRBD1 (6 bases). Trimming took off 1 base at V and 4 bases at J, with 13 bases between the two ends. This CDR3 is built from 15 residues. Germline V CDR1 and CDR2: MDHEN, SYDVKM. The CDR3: CASSLSVGAGYGYTF. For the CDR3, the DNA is TGTGCCAGCAGTTTATCGGTGGGGGCAGGCTATGGCTACACCTTC.

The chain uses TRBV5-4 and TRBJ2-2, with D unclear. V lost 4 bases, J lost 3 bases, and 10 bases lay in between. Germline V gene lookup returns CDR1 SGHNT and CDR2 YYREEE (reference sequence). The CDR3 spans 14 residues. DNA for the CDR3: TGTGCCAGCAGCCCGAGCAGCTACACCGGGGAGCTGTTTTTT. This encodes CASSPSSYTGELFF.

The CDR3 loop reads CASSPETREGYTF. The CDR3 region has the DNA TGTGCCAGCTCACCAGAGACCAGAGAGGGCTACACCTTC. The rearrangement links TRBV18 to TRBJ1-2, with D hard to call. This CDR3 is 13 amino acids long. Trimming took off 2 bases at V and 8 bases at J, with 12 bases between the two ends. Germline CDR1 reads KGHSH; CDR2 reads LQKENI.

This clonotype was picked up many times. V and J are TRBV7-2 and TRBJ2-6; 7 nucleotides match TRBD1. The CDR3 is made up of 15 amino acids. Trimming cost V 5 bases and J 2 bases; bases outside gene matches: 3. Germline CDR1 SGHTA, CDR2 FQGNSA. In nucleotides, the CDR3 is TGTGCCAGCAGCAGCGACAGGGCTGGGGCCAACGTCCTGACTTTC. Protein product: CASSSDRAGANVLTF. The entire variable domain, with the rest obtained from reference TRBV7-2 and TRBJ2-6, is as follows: GAGVSQSPSNKVTEKGKDVELRCDPISGHTALYWYRQSLGQGLEFLIYFQGNSAPDKSGLPSDRFSAERTGGSVSTLTIQRTQQEDSAVYLCASSSDRAGANVLTFGAGSRLTVL.

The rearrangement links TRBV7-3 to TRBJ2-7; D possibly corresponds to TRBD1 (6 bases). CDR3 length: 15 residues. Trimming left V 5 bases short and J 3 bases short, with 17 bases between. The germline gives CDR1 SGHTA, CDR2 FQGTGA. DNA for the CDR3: TGTGCCAGCAGCATAGGGGGTCCGCCGTACTACGAGCAGTACTTC. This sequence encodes CASSIGGPPYYEQYF.

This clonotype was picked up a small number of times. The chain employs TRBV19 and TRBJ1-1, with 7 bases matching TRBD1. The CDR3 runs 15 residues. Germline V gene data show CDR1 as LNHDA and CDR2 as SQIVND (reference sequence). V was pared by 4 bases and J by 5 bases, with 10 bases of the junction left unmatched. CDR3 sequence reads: CASSTYLQGWTEAFF. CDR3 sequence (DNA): TGTGCCAGTAGTACCTACCTACAGGGGTGGACTGAAGCTTTCTTT.

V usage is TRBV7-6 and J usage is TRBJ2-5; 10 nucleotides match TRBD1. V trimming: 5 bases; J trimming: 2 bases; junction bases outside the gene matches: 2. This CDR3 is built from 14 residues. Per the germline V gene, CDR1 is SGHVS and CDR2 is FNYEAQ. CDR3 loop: CASSEGQGQETQYF. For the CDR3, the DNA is TGTGCCAGCAGCGAGGGACAGGGGCAAGAGACCCAGTACTTC.

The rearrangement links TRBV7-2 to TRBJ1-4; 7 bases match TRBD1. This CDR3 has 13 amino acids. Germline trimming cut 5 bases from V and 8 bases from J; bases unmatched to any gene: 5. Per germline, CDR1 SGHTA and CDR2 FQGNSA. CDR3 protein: CASSPGGREKLFF. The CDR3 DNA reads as TGTGCCAGCAGCCCAGGGGGGCGGGAAAAACTGTTTTTT.

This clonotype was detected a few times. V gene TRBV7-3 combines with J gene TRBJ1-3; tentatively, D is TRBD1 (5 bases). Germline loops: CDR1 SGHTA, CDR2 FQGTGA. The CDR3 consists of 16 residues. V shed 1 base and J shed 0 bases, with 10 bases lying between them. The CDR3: CASSLMGPYSGNTIYF. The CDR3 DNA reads TGTGCCAGCAGCTTAATGGGACCTTACTCTGGAAACACCATATATTTT.

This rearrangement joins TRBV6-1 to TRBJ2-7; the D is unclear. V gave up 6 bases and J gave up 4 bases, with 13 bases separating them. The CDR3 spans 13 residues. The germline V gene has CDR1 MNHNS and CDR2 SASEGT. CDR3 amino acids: CASSRTFGYEQYF. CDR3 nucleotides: TGTGCCAGCAGCCGAACTTTTGGATACGAGCAGTACTTC.

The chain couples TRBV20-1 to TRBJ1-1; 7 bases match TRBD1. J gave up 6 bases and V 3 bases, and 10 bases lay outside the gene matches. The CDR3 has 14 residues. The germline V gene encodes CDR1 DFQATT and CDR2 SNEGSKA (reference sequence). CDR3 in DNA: TGCAGTGCTAGCTACCGGGACAGCAGGCCTGAAGCTTTCTTT. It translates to CSASYRDSRPEAFF.